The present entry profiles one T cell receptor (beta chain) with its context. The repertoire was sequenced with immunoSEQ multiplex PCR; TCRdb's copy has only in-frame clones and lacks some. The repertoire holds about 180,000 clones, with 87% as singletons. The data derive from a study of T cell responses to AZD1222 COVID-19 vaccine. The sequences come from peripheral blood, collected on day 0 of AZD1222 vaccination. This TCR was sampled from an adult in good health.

CDR3 loop: CASSQVARETGANVLTF. The CDR3 nucleotides read TGTGCCAGCAGCCAAGTCGCCAGGGAGACTGGGGCCAACGTCCTGACTTTC. J is TRBJ2-6 and V is TRBV4-2; D assignment may be TRBD1 or TRBD2 (5 bases each). Trimming removed 1 base at V and 2 bases at J, with 12 bases between. The CDR3 contains 17 residues. CDR1 LGHNA and CDR2 YNFKEQ come from the germline V gene.